Each of the 9 T cell receptor beta chains below was sequenced from the same sample in a study of T cell responses to AZD1222 COVID-19 vaccine (dated by TCRdb to the early 2020s). Preparation of the library involved the immunoSEQ multiplex PCR assay. TCRdb took over this immuneACCESS table, retaining in-frame rearrangements with V and J assigned. Such tables are incomplete; in checked studies, under half of the missing clones stem from an unresolved V gene, and the remainder is unexplained. A total of tens of thousands of clones appear in this sample, about 86% of them only once. Together, the top ten hold roughly a tenth of the sample. The time point label of this sample denotes: baseline before first vaccination. Sequenced here: peripheral blood, sampled on day 0 of AZD1222 vaccination. Receptors originate from an adult in good health.

The gene calls are TRBV18 and TRBJ2-5; D gene uncertain. Trimming removed 3 bases from V and 0 bases from J, with 8 bases in between. Germline assignment: CDR1 KGHSH and CDR2 LQKENI. CDR3 length: 14 amino acids. CDR3 nucleotide sequence: TGTGCCAGCTCACCCCGGGCCGACCAAGAGACCCAGTACTTC. Amino acid sequence: CASSPRADQETQYF.

The genes are TRBV6-2 or TRBV6-3 and TRBJ1-2, with 12 bases matching TRBD1. CDR3 length: 14 residues. Per the germline V gene, CDR1 is MNHEY and CDR2 is SVGEGT. The V and J ends lost 5 bases and 8 bases, in that order; junction bases with no gene match: 6. In DNA, the CDR3 is TGTGCCAGCAGTATCTACGGGACAGGGGGCGGCTACACCTTC. This gives the protein CASSIYGTGGGYTF.

This chain joins TRBV5-4 and TRBJ1-2; TRBD1 might be the D (6 bases). V dropped 2 bases and J dropped 2 bases, with 13 bases sitting between them. This CDR3 is 15 amino acids long. The germline V gene has CDR1 SGHNT and CDR2 YYREEE (reference sequence). The CDR3 loop is CASSFTGLGNYGYTF. CDR3 DNA sequence: TGTGCCAGCAGCTTTACAGGGTTGGGAAACTATGGCTACACCTTC.

J is TRBJ2-5 and V is TRBV19; 8 positions match TRBD2. The length of the CDR3 is 15 residues. Germline V gives CDR1 LNHDA, CDR2 SQIVND (reference sequence). Germline trimming cut 3 bases from V and 1 base from J; bases unmatched to any gene: 4. The CDR3 sequence is CASSISAGAQETQYF. CDR3 in DNA: TGTGCCAGTAGTATTTCAGCGGGGGCCCAAGAGACCCAGTACTTC.

The chain joins TRBV18 to TRBJ1-6, with TRBD1 matching over 7 bases. The germline V gene has CDR1 KGHSH and CDR2 LQKENI. Unmatched junction bases numbered 13, after V lost 2 bases and J lost 6 bases. The length of the CDR3 is 18 residues. CDR3 amino acids: CASSPIPSTGQSNSPLHF. The CDR3 region has the DNA TGTGCCAGCTCACCAATACCCTCGACGGGACAGAGTAATTCACCCCTCCACTTT.

The chain uses TRBV2 and TRBJ1-2; a possible D gene is TRBD1 (6 bases). The germline CDR1 and CDR2 sequences are SNHLY and FYNNEI. The CDR3 runs 13 residues. The V and J ends lost 4 bases and 8 bases respectively, with 14 bases between them. This chain's CDR3 is CASSVSGAEGYTF. As DNA, the CDR3 is TGTGCCAGCAGTGTATCAGGGGCTGAAGGCTACACCTTC.

This clone showed up just once. The V call is TRBV11-2, the J call TRBJ1-4; D ambiguous. V gave up 1 base and J gave up 8 bases, with 14 bases separating them. Per germline, CDR1 SGHAT and CDR2 FQNNGV. The CDR3 has 15 residues. For the CDR3, the DNA is TGTGCCAGCAGCTTAGTAGCTGCCCCCAAGGAAAAACTGTTTTTT. Its protein product is CASSLVAAPKEKLFF.

On this clone: One end of the junction does not line up with germline, which may come from a read error. The CDR3 loop is CASSPDSTQPQHF. The CDR3 DNA reads as TGTGCCAGCAGCCCGGACAGCACTCAGCCCCAGCATTTT. V and J are TRBV7-2 and TRBJ1-5, with a tentative D call TRBD1 (6 bases). Germline CDR1 SGHTA, CDR2 FQGNSA. The CDR3 spans 13 residues. Full variable domain (missing parts from reference TRBV7-2 and TRBJ1-5): GAGVSQSPSNKVTEKGKDVELRCDPISGHTALYWYRQSLGQGLEFLIYFQGNSAPDKSGLPSDRFSAERTGGSVSTLTIQRTQQEDSAVYLCASSPDSTQPQHFGDGTRLSIL.

As regards this clone: Distinct nucleotide sequences in the sample also encode this CDR3. The chain has TRBV7-9 and TRBJ2-2, with a tentative D call TRBD1 (5 bases). V was pared by 6 bases and J by 0 bases, with 11 bases between. This CDR3 is 15 amino acids long. Germline V lookup: CDR1 SEHNR, CDR2 FQNEAQ (reference sequence). CDR3 sequence reads: CASSSDNSNTGELFF. The CDR3 DNA follows: TGTGCCAGCAGTTCGGACAACTCGAACACCGGGGAGCTGTTTTTT.